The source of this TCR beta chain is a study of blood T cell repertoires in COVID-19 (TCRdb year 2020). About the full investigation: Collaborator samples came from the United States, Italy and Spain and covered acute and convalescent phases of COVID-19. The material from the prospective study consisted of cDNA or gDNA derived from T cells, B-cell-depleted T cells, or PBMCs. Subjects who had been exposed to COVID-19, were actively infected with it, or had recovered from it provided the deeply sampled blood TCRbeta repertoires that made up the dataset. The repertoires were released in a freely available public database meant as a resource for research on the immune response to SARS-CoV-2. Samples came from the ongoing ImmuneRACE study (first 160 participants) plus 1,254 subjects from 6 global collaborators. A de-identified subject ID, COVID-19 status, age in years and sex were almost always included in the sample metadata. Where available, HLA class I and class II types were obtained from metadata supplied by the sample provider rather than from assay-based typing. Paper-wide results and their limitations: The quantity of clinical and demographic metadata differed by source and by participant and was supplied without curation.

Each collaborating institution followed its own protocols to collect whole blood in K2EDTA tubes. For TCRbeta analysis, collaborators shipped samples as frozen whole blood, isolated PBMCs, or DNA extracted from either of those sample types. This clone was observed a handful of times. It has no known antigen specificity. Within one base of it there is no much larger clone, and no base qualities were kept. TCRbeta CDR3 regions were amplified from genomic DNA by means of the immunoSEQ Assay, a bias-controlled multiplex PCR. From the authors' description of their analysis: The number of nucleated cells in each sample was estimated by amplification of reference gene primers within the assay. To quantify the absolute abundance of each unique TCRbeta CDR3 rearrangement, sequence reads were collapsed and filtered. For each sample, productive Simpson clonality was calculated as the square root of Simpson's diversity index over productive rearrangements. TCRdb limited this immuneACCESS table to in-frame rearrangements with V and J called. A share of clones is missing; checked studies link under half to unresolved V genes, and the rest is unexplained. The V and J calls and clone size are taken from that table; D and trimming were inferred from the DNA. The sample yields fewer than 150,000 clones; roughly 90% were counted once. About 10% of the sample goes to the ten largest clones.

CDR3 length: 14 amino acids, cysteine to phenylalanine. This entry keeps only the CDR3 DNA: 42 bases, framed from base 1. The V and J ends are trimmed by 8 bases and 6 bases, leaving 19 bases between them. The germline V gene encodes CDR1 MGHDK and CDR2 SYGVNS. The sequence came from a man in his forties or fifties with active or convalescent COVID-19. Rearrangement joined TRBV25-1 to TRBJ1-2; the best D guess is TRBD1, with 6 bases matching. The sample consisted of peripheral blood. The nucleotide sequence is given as TGTGCCAGCCGTGGGGGGCAGGGACGGCATGGCTACACCTTC. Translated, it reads CASRGGQGRHGYTF.